The entry below describes one T cell receptor beta chain. The antigen is unknown. Time point denoted: blood 4 weeks post-SBRT, at nephrectomy. Sample treatment: 15 Gy SBRT to primary tumor, nephrectomy 4 weeks later. Nephrectomy followed 15 Gy stereotactic body radiation by 4 weeks. Blood was sampled at baseline, 2 weeks and 4 weeks after SBRT. This renal cell carcinoma was of the clear cell type. Clones were sequenced by immunoSEQ multiplex PCR, and TCRdb holds only the in-frame ones, with some missing. The sample holds under 100,000 clones, about 85% seen once. This record belongs to a study of radiation and T cells in renal cell carcinoma. Study observations and caveats: From baseline, blood top tumor clonotypes peaked at 2 weeks post-radiation.

Per the germline V gene, CDR1 is LGHNA and CDR2 is YNFKEQ. CDR3 length equals 16 residues. The V gene lost 1 base and the J gene lost 4 bases, with 15 bases spanning the gap. The chain has TRBV4-2 and TRBJ2-3; unclear D gene. The origin of this receptor is a man aged 50 to 59 with renal cell carcinoma. The source material was blood, sampled from a patient whose treatment included radiotherapy and nephrectomy. CDR3 loop: CASSQVGRASSDTQYF. Here the CDR3 DNA reads TGTGCCAGCAGCCAAGTTGGACGCGCAAGCTCAGATACGCAGTATTTT.